This is a list of T cell receptor beta chains from one sample in a study of T-cell memory formation after mild COVID-19. TCRdb re-analysed the 5' RACE reads in MiXCR, keeping a single row per CDR3 protein. The sample yields 470,000 or so distinct CDR3 sequences, around a quarter seen once. Material for sequencing was PBMCs or a T cell subset sorted from them (not recorded which). Receptor source: an adult woman who had mild COVID-19 (a few samples of this study predate the infection). Cell type and time point are not known. Both conserved end residues are part of each CDR3. The D gene is left open where the match is weak. Clone size is not always given. Where it is, it says once, few, many or a class for expanded clones.

TRBJ1-2,few,TRBV10-2,NA,TGCGCCAGCAGTGAGGGGAAAGGGTATGGCTACACCTTC,CASSEGKGYGYTF
TRBJ2-1,NA,TRBV7-9,TRBD2,TGTGCCAGCAGCTCGGGACTAGCGGCCCACAATGAGCAGTTCTTC,CASSSGLAAHNEQFF
TRBJ1-5,NA,TRBV9,TRBD1,TGTGCCAGCAGCGTAGCGCAGGGGGCATCCAATCAGCCCCAGCATTTT,CASSVAQGASNQPQHF
TRBJ1-1,few,TRBV11-2,TRBD1,TGTGCCACTACATTCGCACCACAGGGACAGGGGGCGTTGGACACTGAAGCTTTCTTT,CATTFAPQGQGALDTEAFF
TRBJ2-3,NA,TRBV9,TRBD2,TGTGCCAGCAGCGCCGTAGCGGGAGACCTCACAGATACGCAGTATTTT,CASSAVAGDLTDTQYF
TRBJ2-7,NA,TRBV11-2,NA,TGTGCCAGCAGCTTAGAGCACAGCTCCTACGAGCAGTACTTC,CASSLEHSSYEQYF
TRBJ2-2,NA,TRBV5-1,NA,TGCGCCAGCAGTAACGAACAGGGACGCAGCACCGGGGAGCTGTTTTTT,CASSNEQGRSTGELFF
TRBJ1-6,NA,TRBV11-2,TRBD1,TGTGCCAGCAGCTTGGGGACAGGGTACTCACCCCTCCACTTT,CASSLGTGYSPLHF
TRBJ2-3,NA,TRBV20-1,NA,TGCAGTGCTAGAGTAGGTGTGGGCGCAGATACGCAGTATTTT,CSARVGVGADTQYF
TRBJ2-2,few,TRBV13,TRBD1,TGTGCCAGCAGCTTAATCGGGACAGGGAATACCGGGGAGCTGTTTTTT,CASSLIGTGNTGELFF
TRBJ2-3,NA,TRBV13,TRBD1,TGTGCCAGCAGCACAAGGACAGGGGTCACAGATACGCAGTATTTT,CASSTRTGVTDTQYF
TRBJ2-7,NA,TRBV5-5,TRBD2,TGTGCCAGCAGCTTGGAGACTAGCGGGACTTCCTACGAGCAGTACTTC,CASSLETSGTSYEQYF
TRBJ1-5,NA,TRBV7-2,TRBD1,TGTGCCAGCAGCTTAGCATCTGGGACAGGGGGGGATCAGCCCCAGCATTTT,CASSLASGTGGDQPQHF
TRBJ1-5,few,TRBV19,NA,TGTGCCAGTAGTATCGGGGGTTATCAGCCCCAGCATTTT,CASSIGGYQPQHF
TRBJ2-7,NA,TRBV27,TRBD2,TGTGCCAGCAGTCCGACTAGCGGGATCCAATACGAGCAGTACTTC,CASSPTSGIQYEQYF
TRBJ2-3,few,TRBV20-1,NA,TGCAGTGCTACCAGGTTGATGACAGATACGCAGTATTTT,CSATRLMTDTQYF
TRBJ2-3,many,TRBV18,NA,TGTGCCAGCTCACAAACCTACACAGATACGCAGTATTTT,CASSQTYTDTQYF
TRBJ2-7,NA,TRBV11-2,NA,TGTGCCAGCGCGCTAAGGTTCGACTCCTACGAGCAGTACTTC,CASALRFDSYEQYF
TRBJ1-6,many,TRBV20-1,TRBD1,TGCAGTGCTAGAGTGACAGGGGATAATTCACCCCTCCACTTT,CSARVTGDNSPLHF
TRBJ2-7,NA,TRBV7-8,TRBD2,TGTGCCAGCAGCCAACTAGCGGGAACCTACGAGCAGTACTTC,CASSQLAGTYEQYF
TRBJ2-2,NA,TRBV5-5,TRBD2,TGTGCCAGCAGTTCTCAGCGGGGGGCCAACACCGGGGAGCTGTTTTTT,CASSSQRGANTGELFF
TRBJ2-1,NA,TRBV4-3,NA,TGCGCCAGCAGCCAAGATTTAGCTCTGGCGTACAATGAGCAGTTCTTC,CASSQDLALAYNEQFF
TRBJ2-3,few,TRBV7-9,NA,TGTGCCAGCAGCTTAGGTGCAGAAGATACGCAGTATTTT,CASSLGAEDTQYF
TRBJ1-2,many,TRBV20-1,NA,TGCAGTGCTCCGCTAAGGGGGACGGCTAACTATGGCTACACCTTC,CSAPLRGTANYGYTF
TRBJ2-7,NA,TRBV27,NA,TGTGCCAGCAGTTTACGGGACGGGAGCTCCTACGAGCAGTACTTC,CASSLRDGSSYEQYF
TRBJ1-1,few,TRBV3-1,NA,TGTGCCAGCAGCCAGGGACGGGCTGAAGCTTTCTTT,CASSQGRAEAFF
TRBJ2-5,NA,TRBV6-5,NA,TGTGCCAGCACCGGACAGTTTGAGACCCAGTACTTC,CASTGQFETQYF
TRBJ2-3,NA,TRBV5-1,TRBD1,TGCGCCAGCAGCTCCGGGACAGGACCCACCCATACGCAGTATTTT,CASSSGTGPTHTQYF
TRBJ2-7,NA,TRBV20-1,TRBD2,TGCAGTGCTAGAGCCCGACTAGCGGGAAACTCCTACGAGCAGTACTTC,CSARARLAGNSYEQYF
TRBJ2-7,NA,TRBV25-1,TRBD1,TGTGCCAGCAGTGAATACGTGATTCGGACAGGTGGTGACGAGCAGTACTTC,CASSEYVIRTGGDEQYF
TRBJ1-5,NA,TRBV7-2,NA,TGTGCCAGCAGCTTGGGCCGACCAAATAATCAGCCCCAGCATTTT,CASSLGRPNNQPQHF
TRBJ2-1,NA,TRBV15,NA,TGTGCCACCAGCAGAGATGTTTATGAGCAGTTCTTC,CATSRDVYEQFF
TRBJ2-7,NA,TRBV7-2,NA,TGTGCCAGCAGCATTAGGACTACCTCACTCTCCTACGAGCAGTACTTC,CASSIRTTSLSYEQYF
TRBJ2-1,NA,TRBV7-2,NA,TGTGCCAGCAGCCGACGGAGCGGTAACAATGAGCAGTTCTTC,CASSRRSGNNEQFF
TRBJ2-2,few,TRBV5-1,NA,TGCGCCAGCAGACCTGACAGCTCACCCGGGGAGCTGTTTTTT,CASRPDSSPGELFF
TRBJ2-1,NA,TRBV7-2,TRBD2,TGTGCCAGCATCTACGTAGTGACTAGCGGGAAAGCCGATGAGCAGTTCTTC,CASIYVVTSGKADEQFF
TRBJ2-5,few,TRBV12-3/TRBV12-4,TRBD1,TGTGCCACAAGGGACAGGGGAATTGAGACCCAGTACTTC,CATRDRGIETQYF
TRBJ1-1,many,TRBV2,TRBD1,TGTGCCAGCAGTGACGGGACAGGGCCTCGAACTGAAGCTTTCTTT,CASSDGTGPRTEAFF
TRBJ2-3,few,TRBV5-6,NA,TGTGCCAGCAGCATCGGACTTAATACGCAGTATTTT,CASSIGLNTQYF